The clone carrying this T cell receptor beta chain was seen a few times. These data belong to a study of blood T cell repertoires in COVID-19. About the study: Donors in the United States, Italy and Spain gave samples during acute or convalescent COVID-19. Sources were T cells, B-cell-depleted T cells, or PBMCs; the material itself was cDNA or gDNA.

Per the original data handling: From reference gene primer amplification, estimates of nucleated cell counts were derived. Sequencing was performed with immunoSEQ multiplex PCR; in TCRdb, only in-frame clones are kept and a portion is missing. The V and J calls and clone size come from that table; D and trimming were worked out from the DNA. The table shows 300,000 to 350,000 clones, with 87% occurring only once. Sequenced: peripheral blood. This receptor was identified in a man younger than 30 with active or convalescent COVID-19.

CDR3 in amino acids: CASSLVRLRNTEAFF. The CDR3 DNA follows: TGTGCCAGCAGTTTAGTGCGGCTCAGGAACACTGAAGCTTTCTTT. The chain has TRBV27 and TRBJ1-1; D is ambiguous. Germline V CDR1 and CDR2: MNHEY, SMNVEV (reference sequence). The CDR3 spans 15 residues. The V end lost 2 bases, the J end lost 1 base, and 11 bases lay between the germline ends.